A single TCR beta chain is shown here with its context. The data originate from a study of blood T cell repertoires in COVID-19. Participants came from around 25 US areas, aged roughly 18 to 89 years. Germline V gives CDR1 SGDLS, CDR2 YYNGEE. The junction had 9 bases not matched to a gene; V was cut back by 0 bases and J by 1 base. This CDR3 spans 17 amino acids. The assay was immunoSEQ multiplex PCR, and TCRdb's table has in-frame clones only and misses some. The sample carries hundreds of thousands of clones, more than 75% recorded once. The sequence derives from a woman aged 50 to 60 who had recovered from COVID-19. The chain joins TRBV9 to TRBJ2-7; 8 bases fit TRBD1. The sequencing input was PBMCs or T cells enriched from blood (not recorded which). The CDR3 DNA is TGTGCCAGCAGCGTAGGTGATAGCAGGGGGCCATCCTACGAGCAGTACTTC. Protein sequence: CASSVGDSRGPSYEQYF.